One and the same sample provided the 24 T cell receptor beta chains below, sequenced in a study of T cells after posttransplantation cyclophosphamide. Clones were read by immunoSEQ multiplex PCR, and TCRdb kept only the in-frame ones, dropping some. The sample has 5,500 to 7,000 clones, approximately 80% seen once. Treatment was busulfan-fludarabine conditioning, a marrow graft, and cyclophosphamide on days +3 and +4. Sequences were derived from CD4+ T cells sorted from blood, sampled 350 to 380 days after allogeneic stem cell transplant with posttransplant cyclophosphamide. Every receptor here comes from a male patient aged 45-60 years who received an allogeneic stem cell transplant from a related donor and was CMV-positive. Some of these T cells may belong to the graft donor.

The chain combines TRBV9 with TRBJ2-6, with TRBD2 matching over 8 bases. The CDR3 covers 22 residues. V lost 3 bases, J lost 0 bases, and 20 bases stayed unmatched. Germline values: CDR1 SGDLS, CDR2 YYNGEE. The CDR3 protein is CASSAGGDFMGENPSGANVLTF. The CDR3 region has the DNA TGTGCCAGCAGCGCCGGGGGGGATTTTATGGGCGAAAACCCCTCTGGGGCCAACGTCCTGACTTTC.

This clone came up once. The CDR3 bases are TGTGCCAGCAGTTACTCCGGGACAGGGGGATACGAGCAGTACTTC. It encodes CASSYSGTGGYEQYF. V and J are TRBV6-5 and TRBJ2-7, with 11 bases that match TRBD1. J was trimmed by 4 bases and V by 0 bases; bases with no gene match: 2. Germline CDR1 reads MNHEY; CDR2 reads SVGAGI. The CDR3 covers 15 residues.

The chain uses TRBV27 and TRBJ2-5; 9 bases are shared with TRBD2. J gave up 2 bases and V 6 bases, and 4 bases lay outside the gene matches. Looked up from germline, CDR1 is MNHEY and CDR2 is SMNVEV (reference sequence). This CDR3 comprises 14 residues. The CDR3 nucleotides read TGTGCCAGCAGGCTAGCGGGGCCGCAAGAGACCCAGTACTTC. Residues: CASRLAGPQETQYF.

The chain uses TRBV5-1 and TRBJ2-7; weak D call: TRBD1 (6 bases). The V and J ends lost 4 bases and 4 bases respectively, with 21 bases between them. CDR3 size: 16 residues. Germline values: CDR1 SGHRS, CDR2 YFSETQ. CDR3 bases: TGCGCCAGCAGCCCCAGTGCCATACAGGGTATTTACGAGCAGTACTTC. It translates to CASSPSAIQGIYEQYF.

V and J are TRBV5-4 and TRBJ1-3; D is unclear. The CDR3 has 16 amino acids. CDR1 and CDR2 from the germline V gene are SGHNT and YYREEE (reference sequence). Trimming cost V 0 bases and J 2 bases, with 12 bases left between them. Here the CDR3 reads CASSLGAGNTGNTIYF. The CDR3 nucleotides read TGTGCCAGCAGCTTGGGAGCGGGGAATACTGGAAACACCATATATTTT.

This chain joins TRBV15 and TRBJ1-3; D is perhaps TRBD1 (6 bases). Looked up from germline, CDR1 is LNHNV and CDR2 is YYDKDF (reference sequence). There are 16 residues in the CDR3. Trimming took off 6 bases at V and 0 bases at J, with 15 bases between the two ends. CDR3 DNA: TGTGCCACCAGTACAGGGTTAGGGGCCTCTGGAAACACCATATATTTT. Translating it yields CATSTGLGASGNTIYF.

The CDR3 DNA reads TGTGCCAGCAGCTCGGGGGGACAGGGCGGCCCAGATACGCAGTATTTT. Translation: CASSSGGQGGPDTQYF. V usage is TRBV11-2 and J usage is TRBJ2-3; 9 positions agree with TRBD1. Germline V lookup: CDR1 SGHAT, CDR2 FQNNGV. The CDR3 runs to 16 residues. V shed 4 bases, J shed 4 bases, and the junction held 9 bases outside the gene matches.

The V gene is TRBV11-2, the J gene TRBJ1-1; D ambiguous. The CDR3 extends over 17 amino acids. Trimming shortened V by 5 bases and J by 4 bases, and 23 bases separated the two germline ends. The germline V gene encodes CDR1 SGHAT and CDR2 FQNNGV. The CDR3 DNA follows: TGTGCCAGCAGCCCCGGAGGTGGGAAGGCTACCGGCACTGAAGCTTTCTTT. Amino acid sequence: CASSPGGGKATGTEAFF. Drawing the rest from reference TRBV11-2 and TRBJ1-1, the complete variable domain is EAGVAQSPRYKIIEKRQSVAFWCNPISGHATLYWYQQILGQGPKLLIQFQNNGVVDDSQLPKDRFSAERLKGVDSTLKIQPAKLEDSAVYLCASSPGGGKATGTEAFFGQGTRLTVV.

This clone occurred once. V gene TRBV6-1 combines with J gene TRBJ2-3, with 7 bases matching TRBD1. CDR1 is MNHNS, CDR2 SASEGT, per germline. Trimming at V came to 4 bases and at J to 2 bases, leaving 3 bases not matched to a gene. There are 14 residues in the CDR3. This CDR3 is CASSGTGFTDTQYF. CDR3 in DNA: TGTGCCAGCAGTGGGACAGGTTTCACAGATACGCAGTATTTT.

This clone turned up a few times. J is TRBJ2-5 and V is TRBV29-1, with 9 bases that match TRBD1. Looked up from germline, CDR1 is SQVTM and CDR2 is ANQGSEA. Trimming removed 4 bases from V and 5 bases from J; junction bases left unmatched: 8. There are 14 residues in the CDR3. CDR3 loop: CSVAPQGAGETQYF. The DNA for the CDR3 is TGCAGCGTTGCCCCACAGGGGGCGGGGGAGACCCAGTACTTC.

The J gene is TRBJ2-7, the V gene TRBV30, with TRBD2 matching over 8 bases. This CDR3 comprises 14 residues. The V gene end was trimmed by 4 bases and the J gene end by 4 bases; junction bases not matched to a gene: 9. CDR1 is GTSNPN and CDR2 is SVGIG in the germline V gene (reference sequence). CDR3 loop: CAWTSLAVSYEQYF. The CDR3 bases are TGTGCCTGGACCTCACTAGCGGTATCTTACGAGCAGTACTTC.

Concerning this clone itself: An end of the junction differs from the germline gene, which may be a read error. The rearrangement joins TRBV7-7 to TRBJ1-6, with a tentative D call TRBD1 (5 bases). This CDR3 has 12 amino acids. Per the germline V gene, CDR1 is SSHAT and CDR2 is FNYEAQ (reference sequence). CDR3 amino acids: CASRHGRGEFSF. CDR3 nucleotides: TGTGCCAGCAGACACGGACGGGGGGAATTTAGCTTT. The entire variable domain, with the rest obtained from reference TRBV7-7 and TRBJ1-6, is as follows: GAGVSQSPRYKVTKRGQDVTLRCDPISSHATLYWYQQALGQGPEFLTYFNYEAQPDKSGLPSDRFSAERPEGSISTLTIQRTEQRDSAMYRCASRHGRGEFSFGNGTRLTVT.

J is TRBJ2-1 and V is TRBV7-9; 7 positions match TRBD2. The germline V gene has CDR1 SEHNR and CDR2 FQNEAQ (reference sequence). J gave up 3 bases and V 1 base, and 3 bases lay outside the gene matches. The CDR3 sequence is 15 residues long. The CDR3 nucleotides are TGTGCCAGCAGCTTAGGGACTAGTAACTACAATGAGCAGTTCTTC. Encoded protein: CASSLGTSNYNEQFF. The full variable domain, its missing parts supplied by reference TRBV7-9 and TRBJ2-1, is DTGVSQNPRHKITKRGQNVTFRCDPISEHNRLYWYRQTLGQGPEFLTYFQNEAQLEKSRLLSDRFSAERPKGSFSTLEIQRTEQGDSAMYLCASSLGTSNYNEQFFGPGTRLTVL.

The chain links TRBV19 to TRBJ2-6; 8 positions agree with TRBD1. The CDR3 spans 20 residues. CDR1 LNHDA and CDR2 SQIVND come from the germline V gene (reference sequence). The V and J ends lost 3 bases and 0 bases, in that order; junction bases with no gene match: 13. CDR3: CASSIRQGALSFSGANVLTF. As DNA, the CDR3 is TGTGCCAGTAGTATCAGGCAGGGGGCCTTAAGCTTCTCTGGGGCCAACGTCCTGACTTTC.

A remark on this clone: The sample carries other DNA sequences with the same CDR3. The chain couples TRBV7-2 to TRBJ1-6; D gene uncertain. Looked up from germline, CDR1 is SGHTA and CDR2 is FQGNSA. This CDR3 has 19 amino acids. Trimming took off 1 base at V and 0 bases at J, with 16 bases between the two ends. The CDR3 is CASSLVAPPISSYNSPLHF. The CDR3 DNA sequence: TGTGCCAGCAGCTTAGTTGCCCCACCTATAAGCTCCTATAATTCACCCCTCCACTTT.

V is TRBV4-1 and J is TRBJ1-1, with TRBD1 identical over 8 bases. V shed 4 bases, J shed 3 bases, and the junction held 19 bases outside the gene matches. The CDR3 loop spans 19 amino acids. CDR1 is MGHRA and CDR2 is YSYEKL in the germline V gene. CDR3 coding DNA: TGCGCCAGCAGCCGAACCACCCGGGACAGGTTTAAGGGGGACACTGAAGCTTTCTTT. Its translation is CASSRTTRDRFKGDTEAFF.

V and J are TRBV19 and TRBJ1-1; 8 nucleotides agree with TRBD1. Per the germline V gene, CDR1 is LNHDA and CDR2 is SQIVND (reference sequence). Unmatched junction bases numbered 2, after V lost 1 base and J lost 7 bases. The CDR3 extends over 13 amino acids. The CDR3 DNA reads TGTGCCAGTAGTATAGTGGGGACAGGTGAAGCTTTCTTT. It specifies CASSIVGTGEAFF.

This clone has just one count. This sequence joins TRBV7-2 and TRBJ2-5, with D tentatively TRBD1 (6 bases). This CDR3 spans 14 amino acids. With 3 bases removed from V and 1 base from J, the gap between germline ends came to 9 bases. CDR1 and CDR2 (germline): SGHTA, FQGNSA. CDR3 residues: CASSLGHSQETQYF. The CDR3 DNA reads TGTGCCAGCAGCTTGGGACACTCCCAAGAGACCCAGTACTTC.

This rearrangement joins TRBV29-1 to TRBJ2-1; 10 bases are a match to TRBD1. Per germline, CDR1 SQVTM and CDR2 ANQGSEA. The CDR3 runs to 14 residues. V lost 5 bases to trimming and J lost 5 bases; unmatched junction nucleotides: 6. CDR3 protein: CSVRGDRGNNEQFF. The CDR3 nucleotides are TGCAGCGTTCGGGGGGACAGGGGTAACAATGAGCAGTTCTTC.

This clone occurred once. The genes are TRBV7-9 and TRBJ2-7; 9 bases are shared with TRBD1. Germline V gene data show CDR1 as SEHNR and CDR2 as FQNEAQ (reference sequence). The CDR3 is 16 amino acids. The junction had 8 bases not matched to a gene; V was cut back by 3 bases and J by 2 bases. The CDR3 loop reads CASSLGTGTGTYEQYF. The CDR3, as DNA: TGTGCCAGCAGCTTGGGTACCGGGACAGGGACCTACGAGCAGTACTTC.

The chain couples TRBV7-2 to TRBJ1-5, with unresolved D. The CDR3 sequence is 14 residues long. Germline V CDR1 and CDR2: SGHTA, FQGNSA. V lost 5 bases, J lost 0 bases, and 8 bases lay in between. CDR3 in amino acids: CASSLQDSNQPQHF. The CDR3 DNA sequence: TGTGCCAGCAGCCTTCAGGATAGCAATCAGCCCCAGCATTTT.

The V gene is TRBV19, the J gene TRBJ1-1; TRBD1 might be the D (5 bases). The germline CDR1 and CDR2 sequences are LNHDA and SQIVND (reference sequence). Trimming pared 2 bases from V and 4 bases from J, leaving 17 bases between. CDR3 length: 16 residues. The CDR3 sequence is CASSITGLRAGTEAFF. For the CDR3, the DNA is TGTGCCAGTAGTATAACAGGTCTTCGGGCAGGCACTGAAGCTTTCTTT.

The DNA for the CDR3 is TGTGCCAGCAGCCAGGGTAATGGAAACATTCAGTACTTC. It yields the protein CASSQGNGNIQYF. V is TRBV7-9 and J is TRBJ2-4; TRBD1 is a possible D gene (5 bases). Germline CDR1 SEHNR, CDR2 FQNEAQ (reference sequence). The CDR3 runs 13 residues. V shed 5 bases and J shed 6 bases, with 11 bases lying between them. Supplemented by reference TRBV7-9 and TRBJ2-4, the full variable domain reads DTGVSQNPRHKITKRGQNVTFRCDPISEHNRLYWYRQTLGQGPEFLTYFQNEAQLEKSRLLSDRFSAERPKGSFSTLEIQRTEQGDSAMYLCASSQGNGNIQYFGAGTRLSVL.

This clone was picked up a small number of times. The CDR3 region is CASSLVLGQGAKHTEAFF. CDR3 DNA sequence: TGTGCCAGCAGCTTAGTATTGGGACAGGGGGCCAAGCACACTGAAGCTTTCTTT. The chain joins TRBV11-2 to TRBJ1-1; 12 bases agree with TRBD1. The CDR3 is 18 amino acids. CDR1 is SGHAT, CDR2 FQNNGV, per germline. V trimming: 1 base; J trimming: 3 bases; junction bases outside the gene matches: 9. The whole variable domain, remainder taken from reference TRBV11-2 and TRBJ1-1, is EAGVAQSPRYKIIEKRQSVAFWCNPISGHATLYWYQQILGQGPKLLIQFQNNGVVDDSQLPKDRFSAERLKGVDSTLKIQPAKLEDSAVYLCASSLVLGQGAKHTEAFFGQGTRLTVV.